The TCR beta chain described here comes from a study of T cell repertoires in cytomegalovirus infection. The wider study: CMV epitopes in the study were HLA-C-restricted (recently identified) and HLA-B-restricted (well studied). An indication of both CMV infection and matching HLA type came from public TCR beta signatures. Broader study findings: Carriers of CMV and the relevant HLA type were discriminated by public TCR beta frequency. Predominance within the ex vivo response was attributable to HLA-C-restricted CMV-specific TCR beta clonotypes.

TCRdb passed the reads through MiXCR, listing each CDR3 protein once. This sample has approximately 910,000 distinct CDR3 sequences, with about a third found just once. The CDR3 totals 16 residues. V was pared by 5 bases and J by 8 bases, with 22 bases between. Comment on this clonotype: Its cognate antigen is unknown. This could be a read error, since a much larger clone is one nucleotide away.

The J gene is TRBJ2-4, the V gene TRBV12-3 or TRBV12-4, with a tentative D call TRBD1 (6 bases). This specimen consisted of cultured CD8+ T cells from PBMCs, obtained from culture after CMV antigen stimulation. The TCR sequence derives from a human donor in good health (CMV status not recorded). Some clones in this sample may be carry-over from other donors' samples. The CDR3 is CASSPWGPVGADIQYF. Here the CDR3 DNA reads TGTGCCAGCAGTCCTTGGGGGCCGGTAGGGGCTGACATTCAGTACTTC.